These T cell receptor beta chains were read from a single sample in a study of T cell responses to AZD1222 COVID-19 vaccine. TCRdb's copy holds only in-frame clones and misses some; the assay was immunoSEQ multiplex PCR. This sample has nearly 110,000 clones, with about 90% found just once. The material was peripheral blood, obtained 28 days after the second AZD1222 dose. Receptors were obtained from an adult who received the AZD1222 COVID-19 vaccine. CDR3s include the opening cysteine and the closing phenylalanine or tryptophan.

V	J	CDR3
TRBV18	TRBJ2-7	CASSPQGAGIAYEQYF
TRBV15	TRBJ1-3	CATSREVSGQNSGNTIYF
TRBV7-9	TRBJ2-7	CASSFDGTGGEQYF
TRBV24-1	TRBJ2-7	CATSDPIAGIYEQYF
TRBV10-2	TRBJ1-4	CAIPGRGKRVQTNEKLFF
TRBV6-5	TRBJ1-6	CASSTQGHGSPLHF
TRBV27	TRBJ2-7	CASSSSGTAHGEQYF
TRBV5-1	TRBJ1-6	CASSFRGEIPSPLHF
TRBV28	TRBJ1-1	CASRDGVNTEAFF
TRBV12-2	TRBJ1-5	CASRLAEGVYQPQHF
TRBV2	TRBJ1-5	CASRYRGPQPQHF
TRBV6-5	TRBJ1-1	CASSYTDTQGTEAFF
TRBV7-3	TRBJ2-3	CASSRSAASGGAVDTQYF
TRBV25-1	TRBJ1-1	CASSPVSGRINTEAFF
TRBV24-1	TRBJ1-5	CATSDSRTVYSNQPQHF
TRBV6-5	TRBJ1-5	CASRDQGVWNQPQHF
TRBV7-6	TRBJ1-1	CASSLESGGTEAFF
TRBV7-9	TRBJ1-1	CASSLIFQTEAFF
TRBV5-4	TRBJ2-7	CASSGTGWGEQYF
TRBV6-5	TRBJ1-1	CASLLGPNTEAFF
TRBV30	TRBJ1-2	CAWRGTGGLTANYGYTF
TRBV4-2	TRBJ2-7	CASSQSGGGQGIYEQYF
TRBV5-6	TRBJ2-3	CASSFRASDTQYF
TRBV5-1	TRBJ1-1	CASSQGRDTEAFF
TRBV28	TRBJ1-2	CASSSNGQGYGYTF
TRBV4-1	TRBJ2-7	CASSQDPGSSYEQYF
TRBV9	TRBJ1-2	CASSVGQGDYGYTF
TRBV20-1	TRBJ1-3	CSASPQGASGNTIYF
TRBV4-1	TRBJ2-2	CASSQAPGLAETQGELFF
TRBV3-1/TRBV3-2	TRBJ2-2	CASSQDGGLTGELFF
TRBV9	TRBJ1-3	CASSAYSSGNTIYF
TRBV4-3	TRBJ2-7	CASSHVGGGTYEQYF
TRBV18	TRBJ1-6	CASSPRAGKVSPLHF
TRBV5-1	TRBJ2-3	CASSRTSGFRTDTQYF
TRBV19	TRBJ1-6	CASSMSLTSDSPLHF
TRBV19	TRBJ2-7	CASSNYETGEESYEQYF
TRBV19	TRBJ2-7	CASSMEYPYEQYF
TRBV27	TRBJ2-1	CATNPAGSSYNEQFF
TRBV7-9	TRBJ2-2	CASSHAGVSVTGELFF
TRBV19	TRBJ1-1	CASSIAGNAFF
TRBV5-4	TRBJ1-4	CASSSSQGTNEKLFF